These T cell receptor beta chains were read from a single sample in a study of T cell changes during pregnancy in multiple sclerosis. Clones were read by immunoSEQ multiplex PCR, and TCRdb kept only the in-frame ones, dropping some. The table lists about 46,000 clones, 80% to 95% of them singletons. This material consisted of CD8+ T cells from peripheral blood mononuclear cells, taken after pregnancy. These receptors were taken from a female donor with multiple sclerosis, enrolled in a pregnancy study. Both conserved end residues are part of each CDR3. D genes are given only for firm matches. Only part of the rows carry a size: once, few, many, or a class if the clone is expanded.

TRBV10-3	.	.	TRBJ2-4	CAIRKGVQGNIQYF	TGTGCCATCAGGAAAGGGGTCCAGGGGAACATTCAGTACTTC
TRBV12-5	.	.	TRBJ1-3	CASRGTGSSSGNTIYF	TGTGCTTCAAGAGGAACAGGTTCCAGCTCTGGAAACACCATATATTTT
TRBV28	.	.	TRBJ1-1	CASSLYGGMSTEAFF	TGTGCCAGCAGTTTATATGGGGGGATGAGCACTGAAGCTTTCTTT
TRBV4-1	TRBD2	.	TRBJ2-7	CASSLRLAREQYF	TGCGCCAGCAGCCTTAGACTAGCACGGGAGCAGTACTTC
TRBV19	TRBD1	.	TRBJ1-1	CATDRGGGTEAFF	TGTGCCACCGACAGGGGAGGAGGCACTGAAGCTTTCTTT
TRBV30	TRBD2	.	TRBJ2-7	CAWWKAGDTYEQYF	TGTGCCTGGTGGAAAGCGGGAGACACCTACGAGCAGTACTTC
TRBV2	TRBD1	.	TRBJ1-5	CASSALDRGVNQPQHF	TGTGCCAGCAGCGCACTCGACAGGGGGGTTAATCAGCCCCAGCATTTT
TRBV7-9	TRBD1	.	TRBJ1-1	CASSLGTANTEAFF	TGTGCCAGCAGCTTGGGGACAGCCAACACTGAAGCTTTCTTT
TRBV5-1	.	once	TRBJ2-1	CASSSSHTSYNEQFF	TGCGCCAGCAGCTCTAGCCATACCTCCTACAATGAGCAGTTCTTC
TRBV5-1	.	once	TRBJ1-2	CASSLGDSSNYGYTF	TGCGCCAGCAGCTTGGGCGACAGTTCTAACTATGGCTACACCTTC
TRBV27	TRBD1	.	TRBJ2-7	CASSLSWDRGPSYEQYF	TGTGCCAGCAGTTTATCGTGGGACAGGGGACCCTCCTACGAGCAGTACTTC
TRBV4-1	.	.	TRBJ2-3	CASSGGKDTQYF	TGCGCCAGCAGCGGAGGGAAGGATACGCAGTATTTT
TRBV16	TRBD1	.	TRBJ2-3	CASSRLLGGRADTQYF	TGTGCCAGCAGCCGCTTACTAGGGGGCAGAGCAGATACGCAGTATTTT
TRBV4-2	.	.	TRBJ1-6	CASSGGAGSGANSPLHF	TGTGCCAGCAGCGGGGGGGCCGGGTCGGGGGCTAATTCACCCCTCCACTTT
TRBV19	TRBD1	.	TRBJ1-1	CASSMEWTGPWTEAFF	TGTGCCAGTAGTATGGAATGGACAGGGCCATGGACTGAAGCTTTCTTT
TRBV28	.	.	TRBJ1-2	CASSFGLTYGYTF	TGTGCCAGCAGTTTTGGACTGACCTATGGCTACACCTTC
TRBV5-1	.	.	TRBJ2-5	CASSLAEPGESETQYF	TGCGCCAGCAGCTTGGCCGAACCGGGAGAGTCAGAGACCCAGTACTTC
TRBV27	.	.	TRBJ2-2	CASSLWPPGNTGELFF	TGTGCCAGCAGTTTATGGCCGCCAGGGAACACCGGGGAGCTGTTTTTT
TRBV5-1	TRBD1	.	TRBJ2-7	CASSLAVPGTVTYEQYF	TGCGCCAGCAGCTTGGCCGTCCCCGGGACAGTTACCTACGAGCAGTACTTC
TRBV11-1	TRBD1	.	TRBJ2-7	CASSLGAGGYEQYF	TGTGCCAGCAGCTTAGGGGCAGGGGGCTACGAGCAGTACTTC
TRBV25-1	TRBD1	medium-sized	TRBJ1-2	CASSESGTGGIDGYTF	TGTGCCAGCAGTGAATCAGGGACAGGGGGAATCGATGGCTACACCTTC
TRBV11-2	TRBD1	.	TRBJ1-3	CASSLRQGSIYF	TGTGCCAGCAGCCTTCGACAGGGGTCAATATATTTT
TRBV6-1	.	.	TRBJ1-1	CASSGGPGSTEAFF	TGTGCCAGCAGCGGGGGTCCAGGGAGCACTGAAGCTTTCTTT
TRBV18	TRBD2	.	TRBJ2-5	CASSPLAGGPEGETQYF	TGTGCCAGCTCACCACTAGCGGGGGGACCTGAAGGAGAGACCCAGTACTTC
TRBV4-1	.	.	TRBJ2-2	CASSREQGTGELFF	TGCGCCAGCAGCCGAGAGCAGGGGACCGGGGAGCTGTTTTTT
TRBV19	.	.	TRBJ1-5	CASAWGSGLNQPQHF	TGTGCCAGCGCCTGGGGGTCGGGACTTAATCAGCCCCAGCATTTT
TRBV9	TRBD2	.	TRBJ2-1	CASSVYSGSSYNEQFF	TGTGCCAGCAGCGTATATAGCGGGAGCTCCTACAATGAGCAGTTCTTC
TRBV4-3	.	few	TRBJ1-5	CASSQDQDNDQPQHF	TGCGCCAGCAGCCAAGATCAAGACAATGATCAGCCCCAGCATTTT
TRBV25-1	.	.	TRBJ2-5	CASSADLNTGETQYF	TGTGCCAGCAGTGCCGACCTGAATACGGGAGAGACCCAGTACTTC
TRBV19	.	.	TRBJ2-2	CATTLGAYTGELFF	TGTGCCACCACGTTGGGGGCCTACACCGGGGAGCTGTTTTTT
TRBV14	.	.	TRBJ1-2	CASSLTTGIGYTF	TGTGCCAGCAGCCTCACTACAGGGATTGGCTACACCTTC
TRBV10-3	.	once	TRBJ2-1	CAISELLSSNHYNEQFF	TGTGCCATCAGTGAACTTCTTTCTAGCAATCACTACAATGAGCAGTTCTTC
TRBV7-2	.	once	TRBJ2-7	CASSLGTWNYEQYF	TGTGCCAGCAGCTTGGGGACTTGGAACTACGAGCAGTACTTC
TRBV4-1	.	.	TRBJ2-1	CASSQAGDGNEQFF	TGCGCCAGCAGCCAAGCGGGGGATGGGAATGAGCAGTTCTTC
TRBV27	TRBD2	.	TRBJ2-5	CASSLLTSGDHKEAQYF	TGTGCCAGCAGTTTATTGACTAGCGGGGACCACAAGGAGGCCCAGTACTTC